This T cell receptor (beta chain) was sequenced during a study of neurological immune-mediated disorders. On the study more broadly: Relapsing-remitting forms accounted for most of the roughly 35 multiple sclerosis patients and secondary progressive forms for 3. Study-wide results and caveats: The absence of any CDR3 amino acid sequence shared by expanded clones across subjects suggests that repertoires were private in all groups.

Trimming took 10 bases from V and 2 from J, leaving 27 bases between them. The CDR3 covers 17 residues. Germline V gene data show CDR1 as ENHRY and CDR2 as SYGVKD. TCRdb re-called the 5' RACE reads with MiXCR, one entry per CDR3 protein. This sample carries tens of thousands of distinct CDR3 sequences, more than 3% of them seen once, and the ten largest clones take about 7.8%. Time point: longitudinal time-point 1 (baseline). 2 million PBMCs stored at -80 C were the source of the unsorted libraries. This clonotype was seen repeatedly, ten times or more. The target antigen is unknown. The sequence came from a woman aged 55-70 years with multiple sclerosis. The sample comprised PBMCs. V and J are TRBV10-3 and TRBJ2-7; D ambiguous. DNA for the CDR3: TGTGCCACACTCTCAATGTTGGGCCAGATAAACCCCTACGAGCAGTACTTC. Translation gives CATLSMLGQINPYEQYF.